A selection of T cell receptor beta chains follows, all from one sample in a study of cytotoxic CD8 clonotypes in ibrutinib-treated CLL. This table comes from immunoSEQ multiplex PCR, and its TCRdb copy is limited to in-frame clones, with some not included. The table has 200,000 to 250,000 clones, roughly 73% seen once. The sample consisted of PBMCs, taken after 12 months of ibrutinib treatment. The receptor set was obtained from a human donor with chronic lymphocytic leukemia. Both conserved end residues are part of each CDR3. D genes are given only for firm matches. Size is stated for part of the rows, as once, few or many counts, or as a class when the clone is expanded.

V gene	CDR3 length	clone size	D gene	J gene	CDR3 protein	CDR3 DNA
TRBV5-1	13	.	TRBD1	TRBJ1-2	CASSLQGDYGYTF	TGCGCCAGCAGCTTGCAGGGGGACTATGGCTACACCTTC
TRBV7-9	14	.	.	TRBJ2-7	CASSFSPGRAEQYF	TGTGCCAGCAGCTTTTCGCCCGGGCGAGCCGAGCAGTACTTC
TRBV30	13	.	.	TRBJ2-3	CAWSVYSTDTQYF	TGTGCCTGGAGTGTATATAGCACAGATACGCAGTATTTT
TRBV7-9	11	.	.	TRBJ2-7	CASSPRHEQYF	TGTGCCAGCAGCCCCCGGCACGAGCAGTACTTC
TRBV30	16	.	.	TRBJ1-6	CAWRGDNALYNSPLHF	TGTGCCTGGAGGGGGGACAACGCCCTCTATAATTCACCCCTCCACTTT
TRBV5-6	13	few	.	TRBJ2-5	CASSLVGQETQYF	TGTGCCAGCAGCTTGGTGGGTCAAGAGACCCAGTACTTC
TRBV9	16	.	TRBD1	TRBJ2-1	CASSPSQDRAYNEQFF	TGTGCCAGCAGTCCATCTCAAGACAGGGCCTACAATGAGCAGTTCTTC
TRBV2	13	.	.	TRBJ1-4	CASSLGLNEKLFF	TGTGCCAGCAGTCTGGGTCTCAATGAAAAACTGTTTTTT
TRBV7-8	16	.	.	TRBJ1-5	CASSPIRGEGNQPQHF	TGTGCCAGCAGCCCCATCCGGGGGGAAGGCAATCAGCCCCAGCATTTT
TRBV19	15	.	.	TRBJ2-7	CASSITFNGPNEQYF	TGTGCCAGTAGTATAACTTTTAATGGGCCCAACGAGCAGTACTTC
TRBV30	11	.	.	TRBJ2-7	CACFPTEGEYF	TGTGCCTGTTTTCCTACCGAGGGGGAGTACTTC
TRBV10-2	15	once	.	TRBJ2-3	CASSEGGAGTDTQYF	TGCGCCAGCAGTGAGGGGGGGGCCGGCACAGATACGCAGTATTTT
TRBV4-1	16	.	TRBD1	TRBJ2-5	CASSQDRQGAWETQYF	TGCGCCAGCAGCCAAGATAGGCAGGGGGCGTGGGAGACCCAGTACTTC
TRBV6-1	12	.	.	TRBJ1-5	CASRTSMGPQHF	TGTGCCAGCAGGACCTCCATGGGGCCCCAGCATTTT
TRBV15	17	.	TRBD2	TRBJ2-3	CATSLAGAPRYTDTQYF	TGTGCCACCTCCCTAGCGGGGGCCCCACGTTACACAGATACGCAGTATTTT
TRBV7-9	15	.	TRBD1	TRBJ1-6	CASSLGQGDNSPLHF	TGTGCCAGCAGCTTAGGACAGGGAGATAATTCACCCCTCCACTTT
TRBV10-3	13	.	.	TRBJ2-5	CAISNQGGETQYF	TGTGCCATCAGTAACCAGGGGGGAGAGACCCAGTACTTC
TRBV7-9	16	few	TRBD1	TRBJ1-4	CASSFTTGQPNEKLFF	TGTGCCAGCAGCTTTACCACGGGACAGCCTAATGAAAAACTGTTTTTT
TRBV6-6	13	few	.	TRBJ1-2	CASATDGIYGYTF	TGTGCCAGCGCTACGGACGGAATCTATGGCTACACCTTC
TRBV4-1	13	.	.	TRBJ2-1	CASSQVSEHQQFF	TGCGCCAGCAGCCAAGTATCCGAGCACCAGCAGTTCTTC
TRBV6-1	15	.	.	TRBJ2-3	CASRAAHAGTDTQYF	TGTGCCAGCCGAGCGGCACACGCCGGAACAGATACGCAGTATTTT
TRBV6-1	13	few	.	TRBJ1-1	CASSVAENTEAFF	TGTGCCAGCAGTGTCGCAGAAAACACTGAAGCTTTCTTT
TRBV21-1	14	.	.	TRBJ2-5	CASSKGGGGETQYF	TGTGCCAGCAGCAAAGGCGGGGGAGGAGAGACCCAGTACTTC
TRBV7-2	12	.	.	TRBJ1-2	CASSPAGDGYTF	TGTGCCAGCAGCCCAGCAGGGGATGGCTACACCTTC
TRBV29-1	14	.	.	TRBJ2-1	CSVTRGFSYNEQFF	TGCAGCGTTACCAGGGGATTTTCCTACAATGAGCAGTTCTTC
TRBV29-1	11	.	TRBD1	TRBJ2-3	CSVQGADTQYF	TGCAGCGTGCAGGGGGCGGATACGCAGTATTTT
TRBV19	17	.	TRBD2	TRBJ2-3	CASSPPGGISSTDTQYF	TGTGCCAGTAGCCCTCCCGGGGGGATATCTAGCACAGATACGCAGTATTTT
TRBV5-4	14	.	.	TRBJ1-2	CASSSRAQEGGYTF	TGTGCCAGCAGCTCCCGGGCCCAGGAAGGTGGCTACACCTTC
TRBV7-8	13	.	.	TRBJ2-2	CASSPQRAGELFF	TGTGCCAGCAGCCCGCAGAGGGCCGGGGAGCTGTTTTTT
TRBV5-8	16	.	.	TRBJ1-2	CASELGRGNVNYGYTF	TGTGCCAGCGAGCTTGGTCGGGGGAACGTTAACTATGGCTACACCTTC
TRBV5-4	16	few	TRBD2	TRBJ2-1	CASSQETSGSYNEQFF	TGTGCCAGCAGCCAAGAGACTAGCGGGAGTTACAATGAGCAGTTCTTC
TRBV7-8	15	.	TRBD1	TRBJ2-7	CASSFAPGQGYEQYF	TGTGCCAGCAGCTTCGCACCGGGACAGGGCTACGAGCAGTACTTC
TRBV2	15	many	TRBD1	TRBJ2-3	CASSPGQGHTDTQYF	TGTGCCAGCAGCCCGGGACAGGGACACACAGATACGCAGTATTTT
TRBV27	15	.	.	TRBJ2-7	CASSLGFGPAYEQYF	TGTGCCAGCAGTTTAGGGTTTGGACCGGCCTACGAGCAGTACTTC
TRBV4-2	18	.	.	TRBJ2-3	CASSQDRPRMRSTDTQYF	TGTGCCAGCAGCCAAGATAGGCCCAGAATGAGGAGCACAGATACGCAGTATTTT
TRBV6-6	14	.	.	TRBJ1-3	CASSSMISGNTIYF	TGTGCCAGCAGTAGCATGATCTCTGGAAACACCATATATTTT
TRBV19	15	.	.	TRBJ2-2	CASSITQGNTGELFF	TGTGCCAGTAGTATAACGCAGGGGAACACCGGGGAGCTGTTTTTT
TRBV6-5	12	.	.	TRBJ2-1	CASISSGYEQFF	TGTGCCAGCATCTCCAGCGGCTATGAGCAGTTCTTC
TRBV5-4	15	few	.	TRBJ1-5	CASSLGPSPNQPQHF	TGTGCCAGCAGCTTGGGCCCTTCCCCCAATCAGCCCCAGCATTTT
TRBV7-6	13	.	.	TRBJ1-3	CASSSGSGNTIYF	TGTGCCAGCAGCTCCGGATCTGGAAACACCATATATTTT
TRBV7-8	15	.	.	TRBJ1-2	CASSLGTQTLYGYTF	TGTGCCAGCAGCTTAGGGACCCAAACCCTCTATGGCTACACCTTC
TRBV7-6	15	.	TRBD2	TRBJ2-1	CASSLESGRAFEQFF	TGTGCCAGCAGCTTAGAAAGCGGGAGGGCCTTTGAGCAGTTCTTC
TRBV5-8	14	.	.	TRBJ2-3	CASNPRGDTDTQYF	TGTGCCAGCAACCCTAGGGGAGACACAGATACGCAGTATTTT
TRBV9	15	.	TRBD1	TRBJ2-1	CASSSGTGVNNEQFF	TGTGCCAGCAGCTCCGGGACAGGGGTGAACAATGAGCAGTTCTTC
TRBV11-3	13	.	.	TRBJ2-3	CASSHRGTDTQYF	TGTGCCAGCAGTCACCGGGGGACAGATACGCAGTATTTT
TRBV5-1	13	.	TRBD1	TRBJ1-2	CASSPTGENGYTF	TGCGCCAGCAGTCCGACAGGGGAGAACGGCTACACCTTC
TRBV6-6	12	few	.	TRBJ2-1	CASSPTYNEQFF	TGTGCCAGCAGTCCAACCTACAATGAGCAGTTCTTC
TRBV6-1	13	.	.	TRBJ1-2	CASLPRGNYGYTF	TGTGCCAGCCTCCCCAGGGGAAACTATGGCTACACCTTC
TRBV7-2	15	.	TRBD1	TRBJ2-1	CASSLKTGGYNEQFF	TGTGCCAGCAGCCTAAAGACAGGGGGCTACAATGAGCAGTTCTTC
TRBV5-1	15	.	.	TRBJ2-3	CASSSGSYSTDTQYF	TGCGCCAGCAGCTCGGGGTCTTATAGCACAGATACGCAGTATTTT